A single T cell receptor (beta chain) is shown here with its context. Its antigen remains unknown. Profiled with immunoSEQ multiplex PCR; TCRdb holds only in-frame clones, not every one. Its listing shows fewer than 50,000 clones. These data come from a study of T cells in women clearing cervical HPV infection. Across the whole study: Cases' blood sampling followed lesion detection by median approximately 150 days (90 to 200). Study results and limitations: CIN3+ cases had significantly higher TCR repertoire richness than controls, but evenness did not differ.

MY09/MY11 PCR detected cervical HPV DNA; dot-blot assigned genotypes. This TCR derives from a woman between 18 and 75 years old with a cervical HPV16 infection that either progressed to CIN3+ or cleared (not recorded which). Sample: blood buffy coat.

The CDR3: CASIGGGGTNIQYF. Partial CDR3 DNA: TGTGCCAGTATTGGCGGGGGGGGCACAAACATT. The chain joins TRBV19 to TRBJ2-4; 9 bases fit TRBD2. From the germline J gene comes the end of the CDR3, since the read stops 3 residues before it. Germline values: CDR1 LNHDA, CDR2 SQIVND (reference sequence). The junction had 7 bases not matched to a gene; V was cut back by 7 bases and J by 6 bases. The CDR3 loop spans 14 amino acids.